The 2 T cell receptor beta chains given below trace back to one sample, sequenced in a study of blood T cell repertoires in COVID-19. Assay: immunoSEQ multiplex PCR; the TCRdb copy retains only in-frame clones and omits some. The profile shows around 250,000 clones, 85% of them singletons. Material: PBMCs or T cells enriched from blood (not recorded which). The receptors were gathered from a woman in her forties or fifties with acute COVID-19.

This clone was observed once. The J gene is TRBJ2-3, the V gene TRBV2, with TRBD2 identical over 12 bases. Germline V gives CDR1 SNHLY, CDR2 FYNNEI. V shed 5 bases and J 0 bases; nucleotides not matched to a gene: 6. This CDR3 comprises 17 residues. The CDR3 protein is CASSTLAGGPSTDTQYF. The CDR3 DNA follows: TGTGCCAGCAGTACACTAGCGGGGGGCCCTAGCACAGATACGCAGTATTTT. Using reference TRBV2 and TRBJ2-3 for the parts outside the CDR3, the full variable domain is EPEVTQTPSHQVTQMGQEVILRCVPISNHLYFYWYRQILGQKVEFLVSFYNNEISEKSEIFDDQFSVERPDGSNFTLKIRSTKLEDSAMYFCASSTLAGGPSTDTQYFGPGTRLTVL.

This chain links TRBV18 with TRBJ2-1; TRBD1 agrees at 11 bases. The ends lost 3 bases at V and 4 bases at J; junction bases unmatched: 8. The germline V gene encodes CDR1 KGHSH and CDR2 LQKENI. The length of the CDR3 is 17 residues. The CDR3 DNA reads as TGTGCCAGCTCACCTTCGTCGGGACAGGGGGGTTACAATGAGCAGTTCTTC. This translates into CASSPSSGQGGYNEQFF.